The sample holds many counts of the clone carrying this T cell receptor (beta chain). What it binds is not known. The data stem from a study of T cells after yellow fever vaccination. Findings of the study overall: Any FACS-sorted repertoire could hold abundant clonotypes that contaminate it from the bulk population. The CD4 and CD8 compartments had a small share of their clonotypes in common. Booster sampling recovered most clones from primary vaccination (96% CD4, around 90% CD8).

TCRdb passed the 5' RACE reads through MiXCR, listing each CDR3 protein once. The repertoire holds over 300,000 distinct CDR3 sequences, with approximately 4% as singletons. In germline, CDR1 is KGHDR, CDR2 SFDVKD. J lost 2 bases, V lost 4 bases, and 6 bases had no gene match. The CDR3 is made up of 16 amino acids. Sample: PBMCs, taken 5 days after the yellow fever booster vaccination. V gene TRBV24-1 combines with J gene TRBJ2-2; 7 bases line up with TRBD1. The sequence derives from a man between 18 and 29 years old who received the YFV17D yellow fever vaccine. DNA for the CDR3: TGTGCCACCAGTGACCCGACAGGGCCAAACACCGGGGAGCTGTTTTTT. Amino acid sequence: CATSDPTGPNTGELFF.